The T cell receptor (beta chain) under discussion was sequenced for a study of blood T cell repertoires in COVID-19. Across the study: The study drew acute and convalescent COVID-19 samples from the United States, Italy and Spain.

Authors' processing steps: Amplification of reference gene primers provided the estimated nucleated cell counts. Generated by immunoSEQ multiplex PCR, the TCRdb table keeps only in-frame clones and is missing some. V and J calls and clone size are given by that table; D and trimming were obtained from the DNA. The table includes about 320,000 clones, 65% to 90% detected once. This study enrolled people aged about 18 to 100 from 20 to 25 US geographic areas. Per the germline V gene, CDR1 is LNHDA and CDR2 is SQIVND (reference sequence). The CDR3 has 15 residues. The V segment lost 2 bases and the J segment 5 bases; nucleotides outside the gene matches: 5.

This chain connects TRBV19 to TRBJ1-4, with 7 nucleotides matching TRBD1. Source material: PBMCs or T cells enriched from blood (not recorded which). The clonotype comes from a woman under 30 who had recovered from COVID-19. CDR3 loop: CASSIFGTANEKLFF. The CDR3 DNA reads TGTGCCAGTAGTATATTCGGGACAGCAAATGAAAAACTGTTTTTT. The variable domain in full, with the rest retrieved from reference TRBV19 and TRBJ1-4, is DGGITQSPKYLFRKEGQNVTLSCEQNLNHDAMYWYRQDPGQGLRLIYYSQIVNDFQKGDIAEGYSVSREKKESFPLTVTSAQKNPTAFYLCASSIFGTANEKLFFGSGTQLSVL.